This T cell receptor beta chain was captured in a study of OX40 agonist ivuxolimab in advanced cancers. Study-wide context: The study reported partial responses in three patients: one hepatocellular carcinoma, two cutaneous melanoma.

Broader study findings: CD8+ T cells (on average) carried more expanded clones than CD4+ T cells.

This CDR3 is built from 16 residues. V dropped 2 bases and J dropped 3; count of bases not matched to a gene: 8. Germline CDR1 SGHKS, CDR2 YYEKEE (reference sequence). Method: immunoSEQ multiplex PCR; TCRdb's copy keeps in-frame clones and lacks some. The table lists 60,000 to 65,000 clones, 91% of them singletons, with roughly 2% in the top ten. As concerns this clone: The antigen is not known.

The genes are TRBV5-5 and TRBJ2-3; TRBD1 agrees at 8 bases. The source material was CD4+ or CD8+ T cells sorted from blood, sampled in a trial of the OX40 agonist ivuxolimab. This sequence was found in an adult with an advanced solid tumor such as melanoma, head and neck, liver or kidney cancer. In nucleotides, the CDR3 is TGTGCCAGCAGCTTACAGGGGGTACCCGTTACAGATACGCAGTATTTT. Residues: CASSLQGVPVTDTQYF.